The following is a T cell receptor beta chain sequence with its context. Its specificity is not known. The data belong to a study of shared clonotypes between healthy human individuals. Study-wide background: Contributing individuals were a couple of females and a few males aged 18 to 49.

This CDR3 comprises 15 residues. V lost 11 bases and J 0 bases, leaving 17 bases between the germline ends. CDR1 is MNHEY, CDR2 SMNVEV, per germline (reference sequence). Study observations and caveats: A handful of donors had approximately 4.6% of their naive CD4 clonotypes in common.

Produced via immunoSEQ multiplex PCR; TCRdb's table is partial and in-frame only. Of 2 million to 2.5 million clones in the sample, 80% to 95% were seen once. The clonotype comes from a man between 18 and 35 years old in good health. Some clones in this sample may be carry-over from other donors' samples. The V and J genes are TRBV27 and TRBJ2-1; D not resolved. The sequenced material came from naive CD4+ T cells from PBMCs. This sample's subset: CD45RA+ positively selected. DNA of the CDR3: TGTGCCGGAGATAATAGAAGGAGCTCCTACAATGAGCAGTTCTTC. Translating gives CAGDNRRSSYNEQFF.